A single sample is the source of the 25 T cell receptor beta chains below, sequenced in a study of T cell responses to AZD1222 COVID-19 vaccine. The repertoire was sequenced with immunoSEQ multiplex PCR; TCRdb's copy has only in-frame clones and lacks some. Among roughly 100,000 clones, roughly 91% were seen once, and the ten largest hold more than 9%. The material sequenced was peripheral blood, taken on day 0 of AZD1222 vaccination. The receptors stem from an adult in good health.

The rearrangement joins TRBV13 to TRBJ2-3; possible D gene TRBD2, 6 bases. From germline, CDR1 is PRHDT and CDR2 FYEKMQ (reference sequence). The CDR3 is 16 amino acids. Deletions cut 2 bases from V and 1 base from J, with 13 bases between. CDR3 region: CASSLPRGSGTDTQYF. The DNA of the CDR3 is TGTGCCAGCAGCTTACCCCGGGGGTCGGGCACAGATACGCAGTATTTT.

This chain joins TRBV14 and TRBJ1-3; possible D gene TRBD1, 5 bases. This CDR3 has 17 residues. The germline V gene encodes CDR1 SGHDN and CDR2 FVKESK. The V gene lost 4 bases and the J gene lost 0 bases, with 16 bases spanning the gap. Here the CDR3 DNA reads TGTGCCAGCAGCCTCCTGACGGGGCGGAGCTCTGGAAACACCATATATTTT. This gives the protein CASSLLTGRSSGNTIYF.

CDR3: CASSLVLAGGTGELFF. CDR3 DNA sequence: TGCGCCAGCAGCTTGGTACTAGCGGGGGGCACCGGGGAGCTGTTTTTT. J is TRBJ2-2 and V is TRBV5-1; 12 nucleotides line up with TRBD2. Germline V gene data show CDR1 as SGHRS and CDR2 as YFSETQ. The length of the CDR3 is 16 residues. Trimming took 0 bases from V and 4 from J; bases not matched to a gene: 1.

V gene TRBV2 combines with J gene TRBJ2-1; TRBD2 might be the D (6 bases). Trimming left V 3 bases short and J 4 bases short, with 13 bases between. The CDR3 contains 15 residues. Germline lookup yields CDR1 SNHLY and CDR2 FYNNEI. CDR3 amino acids: CASSDSPSVYNEQFF. The CDR3 DNA is TGTGCCAGCAGTGATTCCCCTAGCGTTTACAATGAGCAGTTCTTC.

CDR3 sequence (DNA): TGTGCCAGCAGCTTAGTGGGAGCTTCCTACGAGCAGTACTTC. It is translated as CASSLVGASYEQYF. The rearrangement joins TRBV7-2 to TRBJ2-7; TRBD2 is a possible D gene (5 bases). Germline V gives CDR1 SGHTA, CDR2 FQGNSA. The V end was cut by 1 base, the J end by 1 base, with 8 bases between. The CDR3 is made up of 14 amino acids.

The rearrangement uses TRBV5-1 and TRBJ2-1; no definite D call. CDR1 and CDR2 from the germline V gene are SGHRS and YFSETQ. CDR3 length: 16 amino acids. V lost 3 bases, J lost 8 bases, and 21 bases lay in between. As DNA, the CDR3 is TGCGCCAGCAGCTCTGGTCTCCCCCACTCCTTCGATGAGCAGTTCTTC. Protein product: CASSSGLPHSFDEQFF.

The J gene is TRBJ2-2, the V gene TRBV4-3; 7 bases agree with TRBD2. This CDR3 comprises 21 residues. The trim removed 0 bases at V and 0 bases at J, leaving 16 bases unmatched. CDR1 and CDR2 from the germline V gene are LGHNA and YSLEER. This chain's CDR3 is CASSQEQSGGLANANTGELFF. The CDR3 nucleotides are TGCGCCAGCAGCCAAGAGCAATCGGGGGGACTTGCTAACGCGAACACCGGGGAGCTGTTTTTT.

The J gene is TRBJ2-5, the V gene TRBV5-1; D is perhaps TRBD1 (6 bases). CDR3 length: 13 amino acids. Deletions cut 2 bases from V and 3 bases from J, with 8 bases between. Germline lookup yields CDR1 SGHRS and CDR2 YFSETQ. The CDR3 nucleotides read TGCGCCAGCAGCTTATGGACAGAAGAGACCCAGTACTTC. Protein product: CASSLWTEETQYF.

The chain employs TRBV3-1 (or the pseudogene TRBV3-2) and TRBJ1-1; 9 bases align to TRBD1. Germline V gene data show CDR1 as LGHDT and CDR2 as YNNKEL (reference sequence). V was pared by 2 bases and J by 5 bases, with 6 bases of the junction left unmatched. The CDR3 sequence is 15 residues long. The CDR3 loop reads CASSQLGQGKTEAFF. CDR3 nucleotide sequence: TGTGCCAGCAGCCAACTGGGACAGGGAAAAACTGAAGCTTTCTTT.

V is TRBV6-1 and J is TRBJ1-4, with D possibly being TRBD1 (5 bases). Germline CDR1 MNHNS, CDR2 SASEGT. Trimming stripped 0 bases from V and 8 bases from J, with 13 bases between. The CDR3 runs to 15 residues. For the CDR3, the DNA is TGTGCCAGCAGTGAAGCGTGGGAACCAGGGGAAAAACTGTTTTTT. Translated: CASSEAWEPGEKLFF.

This chain uses TRBV28 with TRBJ1-2; the match to TRBD1 covers 8 bases. Germline CDR1 and CDR2: MDHEN and SYDVKM. The CDR3 has 12 amino acids. The J segment lost 7 bases and the V segment lost 6 bases, leaving 4 bases of the junction unmatched. This CDR3 is CASSRTGSGYTF. In DNA form, the CDR3 reads TGTGCCAGCAGCCGGACAGGGAGTGGCTACACCTTC.

This rearrangement joins TRBV4-2 to TRBJ2-1; 8 bases line up with TRBD2. V shed 3 bases, J shed 3 bases, and the junction held 10 bases outside the gene matches. Germline V gene sequence: CDR1 LGHNA, CDR2 YNFKEQ. This CDR3 contains 17 residues. This chain's CDR3 is CASSHTSLAEIYNEQFF. The CDR3 DNA reads TGTGCCAGCAGCCACACATCACTAGCGGAGATCTACAATGAGCAGTTCTTC.

This rearrangement joins TRBV7-2 to TRBJ1-6, with D perhaps matching TRBD1 (6 bases). Trimming removed 2 bases at V and 7 bases at J, with 18 bases between. The length of the CDR3 is 17 residues. Germline CDR1 SGHTA, CDR2 FQGNSA. Written as DNA, the CDR3 is TGTGCCAGCAGCTTAACCCTATTGGGGGCAGGGAATTCACCCCTCCACTTT. Protein sequence: CASSLTLLGAGNSPLHF.

This clone was recorded only once. The rearrangement uses TRBV19 and TRBJ2-2; tentatively, D is TRBD1 (6 bases). Per germline, CDR1 LNHDA and CDR2 SQIVND (reference sequence). The ends were cut back, 7 bases at V and 0 bases at J, with 12 bases in the middle. The CDR3 spans 15 residues. DNA for the CDR3: TGTGCCAGTAAGCCCCAGGGGACGAACACCGGGGAGCTGTTTTTT. Amino acid sequence: CASKPQGTNTGELFF. The variable domain in full, completed from reference TRBV19 and TRBJ2-2, reads DGGITQSPKYLFRKEGQNVTLSCEQNLNHDAMYWYRQDPGQGLRLIYYSQIVNDFQKGDIAEGYSVSREKKESFPLTVTSAQKNPTAFYLCASKPQGTNTGELFFGEGSRLTVL.

The gene calls are TRBV27 and TRBJ1-1; the D gene is possibly TRBD1 (6 bases). Trimming cost V 5 bases and J 0 bases, with 13 bases left between them. The length of the CDR3 is 15 residues. Looked up from germline, CDR1 is MNHEY and CDR2 is SMNVEV (reference sequence). The chain's CDR3 is CASSPRQDLNTEAFF. Written as DNA, the CDR3 is TGTGCCAGCAGTCCCAGACAGGACTTGAACACTGAAGCTTTCTTT.

This clone appeared a single time. This chain connects TRBV28 to TRBJ2-2, with TRBD2 matching over 8 bases. Germline lookup yields CDR1 MDHEN and CDR2 SYDVKM. J gave up 4 bases and V 3 bases, and 13 bases lay outside the gene matches. There are 18 residues in the CDR3. CDR3 bases: TGTGCCAGCAGTTTTGTCCCAGCGGGAGTTGGGGGCACCGGGGAGCTGTTTTTT. It encodes CASSFVPAGVGGTGELFF.

The gene calls are TRBV7-2 and TRBJ2-1, with 7 nucleotides matching TRBD2. From germline, CDR1 is SGHTA and CDR2 FQGNSA. This CDR3 contains 16 residues. Losses at the gene ends were 1 base for V and 4 bases for J; bases not matched to a gene: 7. The CDR3 is CASSLVGLAVYNEQFF. In DNA, the CDR3 is TGTGCCAGCAGCTTAGTGGGTCTAGCGGTTTACAATGAGCAGTTCTTC.

The V and J genes are TRBV25-1 and TRBJ2-7, with no clear D. The CDR3 consists of 12 residues. V lost 2 bases and J 3 bases, leaving 5 bases between the germline ends. Per the germline V gene, CDR1 is MGHDK and CDR2 is SYGVNS. For the CDR3, the DNA is TGTGCCAGCAGTGAACAGTACTACGAGCAGTACTTC. Protein product: CASSEQYYEQYF.

The chain uses TRBV6-2 or TRBV6-3 and TRBJ2-7; D may be TRBD1 (5 bases). Germline V lookup: CDR1 MNHEY, CDR2 SVGEGT. The CDR3 is 13 residues long. Deletions cut 0 bases from V and 2 bases from J, with 5 bases between. The CDR3 region is CASSYSDTYEQYF. The CDR3 DNA sequence: TGTGCCAGCAGTTACTCGGACACCTACGAGCAGTACTTC.

The chain employs TRBV6-2 or TRBV6-3 and TRBJ2-7; possibly TRBD1 for D (5 bases). The germline V gene has CDR1 MNHEY and CDR2 SVGEGT. V dropped 4 bases and J dropped 0 bases, with 13 bases sitting between them. This CDR3 region has 15 residues. DNA for the CDR3: TGTGCCAGCAGTTTACCGACAGTGAGCTCCTACGAGCAGTACTTC. Encoded protein: CASSLPTVSSYEQYF.

This chain joins TRBV2 and TRBJ2-1; TRBD2 matches at 8 bases. V trimming: 5 bases; J trimming: 12 bases; junction bases outside the gene matches: 6. The CDR3 is made up of 12 amino acids. Germline-derived CDR1 and CDR2 are SNHLY and FYNNEI. The CDR3: CASSPTSAAQFF. The CDR3, as DNA: TGTGCCAGCAGTCCGACTAGCGCTGCGCAGTTCTTC.

DNA of the CDR3: TGTGCCAGCAGTTTACAGGGGGTCGGTCAGCCCCAGCATTTT. Protein product: CASSLQGVGQPQHF. J is TRBJ1-5 and V is TRBV2; 8 nucleotides agree with TRBD1. This CDR3 comprises 14 residues. Losses at the gene ends were 5 bases for V and 6 bases for J; bases not matched to a gene: 6. Germline loops: CDR1 SNHLY, CDR2 FYNNEI.

The chain uses TRBV21-1 and TRBJ2-7; TRBD2 is the table's D call, not checked against the DNA. TRBV21-1 is reported as a pseudogene. The CDR3 is made up of 13 amino acids. CDR3 protein: CASSPRDSYEQYF. As DNA, the CDR3 is TGTGCCAGCAGCCCCCGGGACTCCTACGAGCAGTACTTC.

The chain uses TRBV5-1 and TRBJ2-3, with D hard to call. Deletions cut 2 bases from V and 0 bases from J, with 7 bases between. The CDR3 runs to 14 residues. Germline V gene data show CDR1 as SGHRS and CDR2 as YFSETQ. For the CDR3, the DNA is TGCGCCAGCAGCTTTTTAGATAGCACAGATACGCAGTATTTT. As protein: CASSFLDSTDTQYF. Looking up the rest from reference TRBV5-1 and TRBJ2-3 gives the full variable domain: KAGVTQTPRYLIKTRGQQVTLSCSPISGHRSVSWYQQTPGQGLQFLFEYFSETQRNKGNFPGRFSGRQFSNSRSEMNVSTLELGDSALYLCASSFLDSTDTQYFGPGTRLTVL.

This clone was seen only once. The rearrangement joins TRBV6-5 to TRBJ2-1; D is possibly TRBD1 (5 bases). Trimming cost V 8 bases and J 9 bases, with 14 bases left between them. Germline assignment: CDR1 MNHEY and CDR2 SVGAGI. The CDR3 spans 12 residues. This chain's CDR3 is CASEAGWGEQFF. The CDR3 DNA reads TGTGCCAGCGAGGCAGGGTGGGGTGAGCAGTTCTTC.